Below, 28 T cell receptor beta chains from the same sample are listed, as sequenced in a study of cytomegalovirus exposure and HLA in healthy donors. Repertoires were generated with immunoSEQ multiplex PCR, while TCRdb's copy carries only in-frame clones and drops some. The data contain approximately 150,000 clones, more than 75% of them seen just once; the ten biggest clones take up around 10%. The sample taken for sequencing was PBMCs. All receptors derive from a man aged 18 to 29 in good health and CMV-seropositive.

The chain employs TRBV13 and TRBJ1-1, with unresolved D. Trimming removed 1 base at V and 1 base at J, with 7 bases between. CDR1 is PRHDT and CDR2 is FYEKMQ in the germline V gene (reference sequence). This CDR3 spans 14 amino acids. CDR3 nucleotide sequence: TGTGCCAGCAGCTTAGTATACGGGAACACTGAAGCTTTCTTT. The encoded protein is CASSLVYGNTEAFF.

This clone has only a few counts. A junction boundary mismatches the germline segment, possibly from a read error. The chain is built from TRBV2 and TRBJ2-7, with D perhaps TRBD2 (6 bases). The CDR3 extends over 8 amino acids. The germline gives CDR1 SNHLY, CDR2 FYNNEI. Here the CDR3 DNA reads TGTGCCAGCCGGGAGCGGTACTTC. Its translation is CASRERYF.

V is TRBV30 and J is TRBJ2-1; 11 nucleotides agree with TRBD2. Germline V gene lookup returns CDR1 GTSNPN and CDR2 SVGIG (reference sequence). V shed 2 bases, J shed 7 bases, and the junction held 4 bases outside the gene matches. CDR3 length: 14 amino acids. CDR3 sequence (DNA): TGTGCCTGGAGTTGGGCTAGCGGGAGGAATGAGCAGTTCTTC. Translation: CAWSWASGRNEQFF.

The V and J genes are TRBV9 and TRBJ1-2; D is unclear. Germline loops: CDR1 SGDLS, CDR2 YYNGEE. The CDR3 loop spans 16 amino acids. Trimming shortened V by 4 bases and J by 3 bases, and 19 bases separated the two germline ends. Written as DNA, the CDR3 is TGTGCCAGCAGCCCCGGTGGGCCTCAGGTCGACTATGGCTACACCTTC. This translates into CASSPGGPQVDYGYTF.

The genes are TRBV27 and TRBJ1-2, with 7 nucleotides matching TRBD1. CDR3 size: 14 residues. The germline CDR1 and CDR2 sequences are MNHEY and SMNVEV (reference sequence). J lost 3 bases, V lost 7 bases, and 8 bases had no gene match. For the CDR3, the DNA is TGTGCCAGCAAAGTAGGGGGGACAGACTATGGCTACACCTTC. This sequence encodes CASKVGGTDYGYTF.

In this sample, this clone turned up once. The genes are TRBV6-5 and TRBJ2-3; 9 bases are a match to TRBD2. CDR1 is MNHEY, CDR2 SVGAGI, per germline. V was clipped by 7 bases and J by 4 bases; unmatched bases: 3. The CDR3 is 13 residues long. The CDR3 protein is CASISGSSDTQYF. The CDR3 nucleotides read TGTGCCAGCATTAGCGGGAGTTCAGATACGCAGTATTTT.

J is TRBJ2-6 and V is TRBV2; D not certain. Trimming took 6 bases from V and 2 from J, leaving 8 bases between them. Germline-derived CDR1 and CDR2 are SNHLY and FYNNEI. The CDR3 runs to 14 residues. CDR3 DNA: TGTGCCAGCAGGGCGAGGACTGGGGCCAACGTCCTGACTTTC. The encoded protein is CASRARTGANVLTF.

The chain is built from TRBV5-1 and TRBJ2-7; D is possibly TRBD2 (8 bases). V gave up 4 bases and J gave up 4 bases, with 18 bases separating them. The CDR3 is 15 amino acids. Per germline, CDR1 SGHRS and CDR2 YFSETQ. CDR3 bases: TGCGCCAGCAGCGGGACAGCGGGAGCCCAATACGAGCAGTACTTC. This translates into CASSGTAGAQYEQYF.

The V gene is TRBV11-3, the J gene TRBJ1-1; no firm D call. Trimming removed 3 bases from V and 3 bases from J, with 8 bases in between. Germline V CDR1 and CDR2: SGHNT, YENEEA. The CDR3 contains 13 residues. Here the CDR3 DNA reads TGTGCCAGCAGCTTGCAGCGATACACTGAAGCTTTCTTT. This sequence encodes CASSLQRYTEAFF.

The chain joins TRBV27 to TRBJ2-7, with TRBD2 matching over 7 bases. V was pared by 6 bases and J by 7 bases, with 18 bases of the junction left unmatched. The CDR3 consists of 16 residues. Looked up from germline, CDR1 is MNHEY and CDR2 is SMNVEV (reference sequence). CDR3 DNA sequence: TGTGCCAGCAGCGAGCTGGGGGAGGGAAGTTACGAAGAGCAGTACTTC. Translating gives CASSELGEGSYEEQYF.

V gene TRBV2 combines with J gene TRBJ2-4; 10 bases fit TRBD2. Germline lookup yields CDR1 SNHLY and CDR2 FYNNEI. The CDR3 sequence is 16 residues long. The V gene end was trimmed by 5 bases and the J gene end by 6 bases; junction bases not matched to a gene: 10. The CDR3 is CASSSGTSERGNIQYF. CDR3 nucleotide sequence: TGTGCCAGCAGTTCCGGGACTAGCGAGAGGGGAAACATTCAGTACTTC.

The rearrangement uses TRBV30 and TRBJ2-3; 12 bases match TRBD2. V lost 0 bases and J lost 3; bases outside the gene matches: 13. Germline V gene sequence: CDR1 GTSNPN, CDR2 SVGIG (reference sequence). The CDR3 sequence is 19 residues long. The CDR3 here is CAWSVRTSGMTAYTDTQYF. As DNA, the CDR3 is TGTGCCTGGAGTGTACGGACTAGCGGGATGACCGCATATACAGATACGCAGTATTTT. Using reference TRBV30 and TRBJ2-3 for the parts outside the CDR3, the full variable domain is SQTIHQWPATLVQPVGSPLSLECTVEGTSNPNLYWYRQAAGRGLQLLFYSVGIGQISSEVPQNLSASRPQDRQFILSSKKLLLSDSGFYLCAWSVRTSGMTAYTDTQYFGPGTRLTVL.

This chain connects TRBV27 to TRBJ1-2, with 8 bases lining up with TRBD1. J lost 4 bases, V lost 5 bases, and 12 bases had no gene match. This CDR3 is built from 16 residues. Per germline, CDR1 MNHEY and CDR2 SMNVEV (reference sequence). CDR3 in DNA: TGTGCCAGCAGTGGAGAGAGACAGGGGCTTGGCTATGGCTACACCTTC. Translated: CASSGERQGLGYGYTF.

The chain links TRBV2 to TRBJ2-1; maybe TRBD1 (6 bases). The CDR3 extends over 15 amino acids. The germline gives CDR1 SNHLY, CDR2 FYNNEI. V dropped 8 bases and J dropped 2 bases, with 16 bases sitting between them. The CDR3 bases are TGTGCCAGCGCGAAGGAACAGGGTACCTACAATGAGCAGTTCTTC. It yields the protein CASAKEQGTYNEQFF.

The rearrangement joins TRBV19 to TRBJ2-3; D is perhaps TRBD1 (5 bases). Trimming pared 5 bases from V and 4 bases from J, leaving 10 bases between. Germline V lookup: CDR1 LNHDA, CDR2 SQIVND (reference sequence). CDR3 size: 13 residues. CDR3 DNA sequence: TGTGCCAGTAGTGCCCCAGGGTCAGATACGCAGTATTTT. It specifies CASSAPGSDTQYF.

Note on this clone: One end of the junction varies from germline; a read error may be responsible. The chain joins TRBV4-1 to TRBJ2-1, with 11 bases that match TRBD2. The CDR3 loop spans 16 amino acids. CDR1 is MGHRA and CDR2 is YSYEKL in the germline V gene. CDR3 nucleotides: TGCGCCAGCAGAAACCCCGGGCAACGACTAGCGGGATCTTATATCTTC. It is translated as CASRNPGQRLAGSYIF.

This sequence joins TRBV28 and TRBJ1-3; possibly TRBD1 for D (6 bases). This CDR3 is built from 13 residues. Trimming took off 9 bases at V and 0 bases at J, with 9 bases between the two ends. In germline, CDR1 is MDHEN, CDR2 SYDVKM. CDR3 region: CASSDSSGNTIYF. CDR3 nucleotides: TGTGCCAGTTCGGACAGCTCTGGAAACACCATATATTTT.

CDR3 sequence reads: CASSLFTGNEKLFF. CDR3 in DNA: TGCGCCAGCAGCTTGTTCACAGGGAATGAAAAACTGTTTTTT. The rearrangement links TRBV5-1 to TRBJ1-4, with a tentative D call TRBD1 (6 bases). In germline, CDR1 is SGHRS, CDR2 YFSETQ. CDR3 size: 14 residues. V was shortened by 1 base and J by 5 bases, with 9 bases between the two germline ends.

This clone was seen a single time. The rearrangement links TRBV6-1 to TRBJ1-2; D remains ambiguous. This CDR3 spans 13 amino acids. The germline V gene encodes CDR1 MNHNS and CDR2 SASEGT. The V end was cut by 5 bases, the J end by 0 bases, with 7 bases between. The DNA of the CDR3 is TGTGCCAGCAGTCTCCCTGCTAACTATGGCTACACCTTC. Its protein product is CASSLPANYGYTF.

The rearrangement joins TRBV2 to TRBJ2-3; D may be TRBD1 (6 bases). The V end was cut by 6 bases, the J end by 4 bases, with 11 bases between. The CDR3 spans 13 residues. Germline-derived CDR1 and CDR2 are SNHLY and FYNNEI. CDR3 loop: CASRADRADTQYF. The CDR3 nucleotides read TGTGCCAGCAGGGCGGACAGAGCAGATACGCAGTATTTT.

The chain combines TRBV4-2 with TRBJ2-7; 7 nucleotides agree with TRBD1. Unmatched junction bases numbered 7, after V lost 0 bases and J lost 2 bases. The CDR3 loop spans 16 amino acids. Germline V lookup: CDR1 LGHNA, CDR2 YNFKEQ. The CDR3 sequence: CASSQERDRVTYEQYF. CDR3 nucleotide sequence: TGTGCCAGCAGCCAAGAGAGAGACAGGGTTACCTACGAGCAGTACTTC.

This chain uses TRBV25-1 with TRBJ1-6; no definite D call. This CDR3 is built from 15 residues. Germline V lookup: CDR1 MGHDK, CDR2 SYGVNS. V was clipped by 3 bases and J by 2 bases, with 8 bases between them. CDR3 protein: CASSEEYAYNSPLHF. In DNA form, the CDR3 reads TGTGCCAGCAGTGAGGAGTACGCCTATAATTCACCCCTCCACTTT.

The chain uses TRBV27 and TRBJ1-2, with 9 bases matching TRBD1. CDR1 is MNHEY, CDR2 SMNVEV, per germline (reference sequence). The CDR3 sequence is 16 residues long. After removal of 5 bases from V and 1 base from J, the junction contained 8 bases not matched to a gene. The CDR3 reads CASSAGTGPYNYGYTF. DNA for the CDR3: TGTGCCAGCAGTGCCGGGACAGGGCCTTATAACTATGGCTACACCTTC.

This clone appeared once. The rearrangement joins TRBV6-1 to TRBJ2-7, with a tentative D call TRBD2 (6 bases). Germline assignment: CDR1 MNHNS and CDR2 SASEGT. This CDR3 has 14 amino acids. Trimming left V 4 bases short and J 1 base short, with 11 bases between. The CDR3: CASSAGGNSYEQYF. CDR3 sequence (DNA): TGTGCCAGCAGTGCTGGGGGGAATTCCTACGAGCAGTACTTC.

The genes are TRBV10-3 and TRBJ1-6; D gene ambiguous. Germline loops: CDR1 ENHRY, CDR2 SYGVKD. This CDR3 is built from 17 residues. Trimming took off 4 bases at V and 6 bases at J, with 19 bases between the two ends. The CDR3 DNA is TGTGCCATCAGTGTAAGTCTGGTGGCCAATTTTAATTCACCCCTCCACTTT. Residues: CAISVSLVANFNSPLHF.

The V call is TRBV11-3, the J call TRBJ2-5; 7 bases align to TRBD2. The CDR3 loop spans 16 amino acids. V lost 1 base, J lost 5 bases, and 10 bases stayed unmatched. Per the germline V gene, CDR1 is SGHNT and CDR2 is YENEEA. The CDR3 nucleotides read TGTGCCAGCAGCTTAGGTGGCAGCGGGATGGTGGAGACCCAGTACTTC. This gives the protein CASSLGGSGMVETQYF. The variable domain in full, with the rest retrieved from reference TRBV11-3 and TRBJ2-5, is EAGVVQSPRYKIIEKKQPVAFWCNPISGHNTLYWYLQNLGQGPELLIRYENEEAVDDSQLPKDRFSAERLKGVDSTLKIQPAELGDSAVYLCASSLGGSGMVETQYFGPGTRLLVL.

The chain carries TRBV20-1 and TRBJ1-1; no clear D. Deletions cut 5 bases from V and 7 bases from J, with 11 bases between. The CDR3 has 11 residues. CDR1 and CDR2 from the germline V gene are DFQATT and SNEGSKA (reference sequence). CDR3 bases: TGCAGTGCTCCCGGGAGAAATGAAGCTTTCTTT. Protein product: CSAPGRNEAFF.

The chain uses TRBV6-5 and TRBJ1-4; 9 bases align to TRBD1. The CDR3 runs to 15 residues. J gave up 4 bases and V 5 bases, and 5 bases lay outside the gene matches. CDR1 is MNHEY and CDR2 is SVGAGI in the germline V gene. CDR3 in amino acids: CASSRTTGGNEKLFF. The CDR3 DNA follows: TGTGCCAGCAGTAGGACGACAGGGGGTAATGAAAAACTGTTTTTT.